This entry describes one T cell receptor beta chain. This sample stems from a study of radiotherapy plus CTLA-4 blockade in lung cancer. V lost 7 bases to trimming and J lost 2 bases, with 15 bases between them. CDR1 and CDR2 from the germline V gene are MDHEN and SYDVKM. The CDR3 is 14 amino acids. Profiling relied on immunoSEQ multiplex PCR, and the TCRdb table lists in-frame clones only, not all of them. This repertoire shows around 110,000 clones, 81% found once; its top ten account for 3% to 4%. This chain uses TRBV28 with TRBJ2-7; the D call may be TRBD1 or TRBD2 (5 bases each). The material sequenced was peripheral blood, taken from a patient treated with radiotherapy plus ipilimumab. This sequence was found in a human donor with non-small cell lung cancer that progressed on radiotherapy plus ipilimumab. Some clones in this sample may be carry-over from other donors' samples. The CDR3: CASTLTGTTYEQYF. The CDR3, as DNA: TGTGCCAGCACCCTCACCGGGACCACCTACGAGCAGTACTTC.